The source of this TCR beta chain is a study of cytomegalovirus exposure and HLA in healthy donors. In the study overall: Researchers previously reported finding 90 million to 130 million unique TCR beta sequences from 170 million or so T cells.

The V gene end was trimmed by 10 bases and the J gene end by 5 bases; junction bases not matched to a gene: 7. The CDR3 covers 15 residues. CDR1 is MNHEY, CDR2 SVGAGI, per germline. The PCR employed 60 Vbeta primers together with 13 Jbeta primers. Produced via immunoSEQ multiplex PCR; TCRdb's table is partial and in-frame only. The sample includes roughly 93,000 clones, just over 75% of them seen just once. The study, taken as a whole, reports: It emerged from a later analysis that several of the most significant clusters appeared to be linked to common viral pathogens. Later analysis identified 16,000 or so TCR beta sequences associated with HLA alleles, using a false discovery rate threshold of 0.05.

In its sample, this clone was seen a few times. Its matching antigen is unknown. The clonotype originates from a man under 40 in good health and CMV-seronegative. The J gene is TRBJ1-6, the V gene TRBV6-5; 11 bases are a match to TRBD1. Sequencing was carried out using PBMCs. The CDR3: CATRRTGGNNSPLHF. In nucleotides, the CDR3 is TGTGCCACCCGACGGACAGGGGGCAATAATTCACCCCTCCACTTT.